This TCR beta chain originates from a study of PD-1 blockade in mismatch repair-deficient tumors. Study at large: Patients had 12 mismatch repair-deficient cancer types, all previously treated and progressing. Study results and limitations: Tumor-resident clones, often undetectable pretreatment in blood, expanded then contracted after pembrolizumab.

This CDR3 comprises 14 residues. Germline CDR1 reads LNHDA; CDR2 reads SQIVND (reference sequence). Every patient had mismatch repair deficiency by PCR or immunohistochemistry. The TCR-sequenced patients were a few responders to pembrolizumab. Of note for this clone: Its antigen is still unknown.

TCRdb keeps only in-frame clones here, not all; method: immunoSEQ multiplex PCR. This sample has more than 15,000 clones, with about 86% found just once. This chain uses TRBV19 with TRBJ2-1, with 13 bases matching TRBD2. The sample in question was PBMCs, obtained 4 weeks after starting pembrolizumab. The clonotype was recovered from an adult with mismatch repair-deficient cancer. The CDR3 sequence: CGTSGRAGYNEQFF. For the CDR3, the DNA is TGTGGAACTAGCGGGAGGGCCGGCTACAATGAGCAGTTCTTC.